The count of the clone carrying this T cell receptor beta chain is one. As yet, its antigen is unknown. Profiling relied on immunoSEQ multiplex PCR, and the TCRdb table lists in-frame clones only, not all of them. The sample has about 73,000 clones; 80% to 95% are singletons. The data stem from a study of OX40 agonist ivuxolimab in advanced cancers. Across the whole study: All patients had ivuxolimab intravenously every 2 weeks at 0.01 to 10 mg/kg. Therapy given before enrollment (anti-PD-1, anti-PD-L1 or anti-CTLA-4) was allowed, and roughly 41% had some.

V was cut by 5 bases and J by 5 bases, with 13 bases left in between. This CDR3 comprises 12 residues. Germline loops: CDR1 SQVTM, CDR2 ANQGSEA. Study conclusions and caveats: Partial responders receiving 0.1-3.0 mg/kg showed among the lowest clonal expansion.

The specimen was CD4+ or CD8+ T cells sorted from blood, collected in a trial of the OX40 agonist ivuxolimab. V gene TRBV29-1 combines with J gene TRBJ2-7; D might be TRBD1 (5 bases). The receptor's source is an adult with an advanced solid tumor such as melanoma, head and neck, liver or kidney cancer. The CDR3 spells CSVWARADEQYF. CDR3 nucleotides: TGCAGCGTTTGGGCCAGGGCCGACGAGCAGTACTTC.